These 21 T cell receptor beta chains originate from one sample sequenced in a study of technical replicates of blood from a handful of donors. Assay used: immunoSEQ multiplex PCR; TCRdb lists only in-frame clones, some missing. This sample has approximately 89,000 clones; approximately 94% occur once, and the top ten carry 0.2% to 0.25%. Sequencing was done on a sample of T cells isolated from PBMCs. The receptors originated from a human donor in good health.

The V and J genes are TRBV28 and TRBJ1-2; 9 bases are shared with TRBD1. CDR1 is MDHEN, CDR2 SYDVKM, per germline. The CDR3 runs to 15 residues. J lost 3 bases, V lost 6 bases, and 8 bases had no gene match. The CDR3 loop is CASRPQGASYYGYTF. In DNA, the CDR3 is TGTGCCAGCAGGCCACAGGGGGCCAGTTACTATGGCTACACCTTC.

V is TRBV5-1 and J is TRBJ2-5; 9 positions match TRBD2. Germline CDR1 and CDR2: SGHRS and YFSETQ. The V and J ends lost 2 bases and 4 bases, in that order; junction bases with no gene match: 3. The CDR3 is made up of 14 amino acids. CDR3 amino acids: CASSFSSGTETQYF. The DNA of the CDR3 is TGCGCCAGCAGCTTTTCTAGCGGGACAGAGACCCAGTACTTC.

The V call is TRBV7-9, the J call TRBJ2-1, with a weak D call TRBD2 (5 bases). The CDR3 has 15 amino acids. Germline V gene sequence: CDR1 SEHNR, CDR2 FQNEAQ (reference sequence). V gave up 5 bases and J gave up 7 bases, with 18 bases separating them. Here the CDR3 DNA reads TGTGCCAGCAGCCCGAGAAGGACTGGAGGTAATGAGCAGTTCTTC. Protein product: CASSPRRTGGNEQFF.

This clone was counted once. The CDR3 loop is CASSPTGTEAFF. The CDR3 DNA follows: TGTGCCAGCAGCCCTACAGGGACTGAAGCTTTCTTT. This chain joins TRBV5-4 and TRBJ1-1, with a possible D match to TRBD1 (6 bases). The CDR3 consists of 12 residues. CDR1 and CDR2 from the germline V gene are SGHNT and YYREEE (reference sequence). Trimming took 4 bases from V and 5 from J, leaving 9 bases between them. The full variable domain, in which reference TRBV5-4 and TRBJ1-1 provide the parts outside the CDR3, is ETGVTQSPTHLIKTRGQQVTLRCSSQSGHNTVSWYQQALGQGPQFIFQYYREEENGRGNFPPRFSGLQFPNYSSELNVNALELDDSALYLCASSPTGTEAFFGQGTRLTVV.

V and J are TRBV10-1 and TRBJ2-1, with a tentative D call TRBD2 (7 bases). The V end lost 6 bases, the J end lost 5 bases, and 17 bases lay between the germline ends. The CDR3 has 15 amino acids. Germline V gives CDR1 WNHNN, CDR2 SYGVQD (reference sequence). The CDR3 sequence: CASRGRGVQNNEQFF. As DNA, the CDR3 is TGCGCCAGCAGAGGGAGGGGGGTCCAAAACAATGAGCAGTTCTTC.

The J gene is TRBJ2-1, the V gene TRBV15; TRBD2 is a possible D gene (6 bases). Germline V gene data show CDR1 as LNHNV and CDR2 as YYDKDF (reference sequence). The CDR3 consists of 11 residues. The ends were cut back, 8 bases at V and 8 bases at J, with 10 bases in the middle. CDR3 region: CATSVADEQFF. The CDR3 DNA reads TGTGCCACCTCGGTAGCGGATGAGCAGTTCTTC.

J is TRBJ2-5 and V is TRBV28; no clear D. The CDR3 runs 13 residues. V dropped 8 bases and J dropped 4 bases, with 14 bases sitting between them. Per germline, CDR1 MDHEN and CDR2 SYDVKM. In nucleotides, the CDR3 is TGTGCCAGCCGATTAGCCTTTAGAGAGACCCAGTACTTC. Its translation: CASRLAFRETQYF. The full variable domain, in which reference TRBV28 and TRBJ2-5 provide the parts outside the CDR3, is DVKVTQSSRYLVKRTGEKVFLECVQDMDHENMFWYRQDPGLGLRLIYFSYDVKMKEKGDIPEGYSVSREKKERFSLILESASTNQTSMYLCASRLAFRETQYFGPGTRLLVL.

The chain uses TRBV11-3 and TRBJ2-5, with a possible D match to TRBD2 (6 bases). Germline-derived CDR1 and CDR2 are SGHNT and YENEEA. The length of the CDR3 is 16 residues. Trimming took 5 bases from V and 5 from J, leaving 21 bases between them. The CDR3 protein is CASSPQPGLRTETQYF. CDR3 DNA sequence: TGTGCCAGCAGCCCACAACCGGGACTCCGGACGGAGACCCAGTACTTC.

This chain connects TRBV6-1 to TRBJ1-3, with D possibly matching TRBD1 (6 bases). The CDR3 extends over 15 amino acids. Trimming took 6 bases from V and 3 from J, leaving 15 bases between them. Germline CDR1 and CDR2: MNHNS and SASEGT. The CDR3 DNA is TGTGCCAGCAGGGCGACAGGAGATCGTGGAAACACCATATATTTT. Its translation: CASRATGDRGNTIYF.

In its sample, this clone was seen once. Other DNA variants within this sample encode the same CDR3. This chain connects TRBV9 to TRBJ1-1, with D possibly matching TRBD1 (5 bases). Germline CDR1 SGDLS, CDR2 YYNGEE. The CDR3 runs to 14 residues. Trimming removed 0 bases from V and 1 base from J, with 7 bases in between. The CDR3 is CASSVVGGNTEAFF. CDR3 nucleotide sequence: TGTGCCAGCAGCGTAGTGGGGGGGAACACTGAAGCTTTCTTT.

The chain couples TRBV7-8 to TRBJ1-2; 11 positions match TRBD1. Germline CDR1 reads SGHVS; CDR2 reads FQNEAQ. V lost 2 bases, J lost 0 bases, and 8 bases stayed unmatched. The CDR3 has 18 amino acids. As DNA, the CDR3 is TGTGCCAGCAGCTTATGGGGACCGGGACAGGGGGCTAACTATGGCTACACCTTC. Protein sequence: CASSLWGPGQGANYGYTF.

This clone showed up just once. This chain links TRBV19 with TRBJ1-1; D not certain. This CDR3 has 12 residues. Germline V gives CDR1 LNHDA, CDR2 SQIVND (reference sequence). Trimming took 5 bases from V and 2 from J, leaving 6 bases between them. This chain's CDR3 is CASSFHNTEAFF. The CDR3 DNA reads TGTGCCAGTAGTTTTCATAACACTGAAGCTTTCTTT.

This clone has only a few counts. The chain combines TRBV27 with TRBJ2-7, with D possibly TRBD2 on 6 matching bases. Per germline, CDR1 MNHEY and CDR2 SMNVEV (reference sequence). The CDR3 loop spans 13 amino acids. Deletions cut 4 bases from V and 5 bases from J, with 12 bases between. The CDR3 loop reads CASSSGAGNEQYF. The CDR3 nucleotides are TGTGCCAGCAGTTCCGGGGCGGGGAACGAGCAGTACTTC.

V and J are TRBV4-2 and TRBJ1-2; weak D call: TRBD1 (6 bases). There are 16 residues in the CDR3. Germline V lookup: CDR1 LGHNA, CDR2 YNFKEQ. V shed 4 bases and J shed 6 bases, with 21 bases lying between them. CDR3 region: CASSPAGDILPNGYTF. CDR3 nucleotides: TGTGCCAGCAGCCCTGCGGGGGACATTCTACCCAATGGCTACACCTTC.

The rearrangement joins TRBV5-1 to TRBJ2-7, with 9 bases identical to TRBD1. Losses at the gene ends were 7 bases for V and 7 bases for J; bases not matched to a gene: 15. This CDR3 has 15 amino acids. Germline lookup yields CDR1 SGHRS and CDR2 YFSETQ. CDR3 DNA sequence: TGCGCCAGCGGTTTTCCGGGACAGGGATTACGTGAGCAGTACTTC. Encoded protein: CASGFPGQGLREQYF.

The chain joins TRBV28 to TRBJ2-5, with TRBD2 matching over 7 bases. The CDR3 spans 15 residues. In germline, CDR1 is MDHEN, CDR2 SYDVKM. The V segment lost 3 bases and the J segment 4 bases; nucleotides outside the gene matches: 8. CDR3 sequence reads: CASSFSAGKGETQYF. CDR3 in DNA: TGTGCCAGCAGTTTTTCAGCGGGGAAGGGAGAGACCCAGTACTTC.

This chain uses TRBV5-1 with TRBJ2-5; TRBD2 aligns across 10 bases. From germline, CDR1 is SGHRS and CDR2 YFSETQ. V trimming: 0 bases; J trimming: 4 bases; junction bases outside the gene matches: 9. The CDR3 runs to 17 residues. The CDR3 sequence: CASSLASGGPEGETQYF. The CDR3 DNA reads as TGCGCCAGCAGCTTGGCTAGCGGGGGTCCCGAGGGAGAGACCCAGTACTTC.

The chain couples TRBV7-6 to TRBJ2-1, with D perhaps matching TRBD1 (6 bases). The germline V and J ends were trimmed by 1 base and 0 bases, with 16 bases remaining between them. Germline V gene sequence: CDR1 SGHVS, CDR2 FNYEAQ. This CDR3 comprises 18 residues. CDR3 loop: CASSLGVQGPSSYNEQFF. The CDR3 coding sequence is TGTGCCAGCAGCTTAGGGGTACAGGGTCCGAGCTCCTACAATGAGCAGTTCTTC.

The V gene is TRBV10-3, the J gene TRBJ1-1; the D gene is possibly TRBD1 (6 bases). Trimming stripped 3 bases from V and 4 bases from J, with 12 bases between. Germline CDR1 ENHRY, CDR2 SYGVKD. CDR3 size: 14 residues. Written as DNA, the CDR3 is TGTGCCATCAGTGACAGGGGAGGGGGCACTGAAGCTTTCTTT. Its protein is CAISDRGGGTEAFF.

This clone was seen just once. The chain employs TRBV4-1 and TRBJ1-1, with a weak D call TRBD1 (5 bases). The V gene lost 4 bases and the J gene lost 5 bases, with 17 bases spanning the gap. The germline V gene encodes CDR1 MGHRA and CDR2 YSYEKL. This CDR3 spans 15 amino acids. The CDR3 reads CASSPIGGRGTEAFF. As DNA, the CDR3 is TGCGCCAGCAGCCCAATCGGGGGAAGGGGAACTGAAGCTTTCTTT.

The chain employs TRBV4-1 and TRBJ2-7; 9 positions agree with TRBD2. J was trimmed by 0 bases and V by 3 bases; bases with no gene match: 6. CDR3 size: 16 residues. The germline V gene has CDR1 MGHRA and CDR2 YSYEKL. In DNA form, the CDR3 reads TGCGCCAGCAGCCAGGGGGGACTAGCCCACTCCTACGAGCAGTACTTC. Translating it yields CASSQGGLAHSYEQYF.